This TCR beta chain was retrieved from a study of shared clonotypes between healthy human individuals. The method was immunoSEQ multiplex PCR; TCRdb's version includes in-frame clones alone and lacks a portion of them. The sample includes about 1.5 million clones, about 98% of them seen just once. CD45RA-negative memory and CD45RA+ naive subsets were split from the CD4+ cells. On this clone: Its antigen is not identified.

This CDR3 has 15 amino acids. Germline CDR1 SGHRS, CDR2 YFSETQ. Trimming cost V 4 bases and J 7 bases; bases outside gene matches: 7. Overall study results and limits: Naive subsets usually exceeded memory subsets in estimated richness.

The receptor was isolated from a young man in good health. Sequenced input: naive CD4+ T cells sorted from blood. The subset denotes: CD45RA+ positively selected. The chain joins TRBV5-1 to TRBJ2-1; 11 bases are a match to TRBD2. The CDR3 coding sequence is TGCGCCAGCAGCGAAACTAGCGGGAGCTGGAATGAGCAGTTCTTC. This gives the protein CASSETSGSWNEQFF.